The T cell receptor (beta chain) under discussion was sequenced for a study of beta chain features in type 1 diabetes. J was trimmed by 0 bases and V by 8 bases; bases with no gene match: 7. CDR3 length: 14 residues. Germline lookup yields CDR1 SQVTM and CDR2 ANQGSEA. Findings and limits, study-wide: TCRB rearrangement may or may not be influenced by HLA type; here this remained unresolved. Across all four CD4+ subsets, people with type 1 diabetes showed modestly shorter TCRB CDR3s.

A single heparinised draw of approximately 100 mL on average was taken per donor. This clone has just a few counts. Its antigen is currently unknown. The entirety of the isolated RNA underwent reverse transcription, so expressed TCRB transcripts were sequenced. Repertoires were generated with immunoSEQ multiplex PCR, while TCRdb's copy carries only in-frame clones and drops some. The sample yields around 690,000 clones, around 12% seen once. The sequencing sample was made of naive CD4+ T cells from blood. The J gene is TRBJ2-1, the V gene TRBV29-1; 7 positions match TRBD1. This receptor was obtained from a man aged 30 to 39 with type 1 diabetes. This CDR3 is CSSRRTGSYNEQFF. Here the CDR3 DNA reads TGCAGCTCGAGAAGGACAGGCTCCTACAATGAGCAGTTCTTC.